This record covers a single TCR beta chain. Its antigen is still unknown. This sample is part of a study of OX40 agonist ivuxolimab in advanced cancers. Findings and limits, study-wide: Partial responders at 0.1-3.0 mg/kg showed near-lowest clonal expansion.

Data came from immunoSEQ multiplex PCR; TCRdb stores just in-frame clones and leaves some out. The sample shows about 71,000 clones, roughly 94% of them seen only once. This CDR3 contains 16 residues. Looked up from germline, CDR1 is SGHTA and CDR2 is FQGTGA. Germline trimming cut 5 bases from V and 3 bases from J; bases unmatched to any gene: 8. This TCR came from an adult with an advanced solid tumor such as melanoma, head and neck, liver or kidney cancer. The sample here was CD4+ or CD8+ T cells sorted from blood, taken in a trial of the OX40 agonist ivuxolimab. The rearrangement joins TRBV7-3 to TRBJ1-2; 11 positions match TRBD1. In DNA, the CDR3 is TGTGCCAGCAGCAGGGACAGGGGGAGGTCGGACTATGGCTACACCTTC. Its protein is CASSRDRGRSDYGYTF. The full variable domain, its missing parts supplied by reference TRBV7-3 and TRBJ1-2, is GAGVSQTPSNKVTEKGKYVELRCDPISGHTALYWYRQSLGQGPEFLIYFQGTGAADDSGLPNDRFFAVRPEGSVSTLKIQRTERGDSAVYLCASSRDRGRSDYGYTFGSGTRLTVV.